The sequence of this T cell receptor (beta chain) was determined in a study of early T cells in non-severe SARS-CoV-2 infection. Study as a whole: Whole-blood bulk RNA, unsorted, was sequenced, and chains were unpaired.

Tagging with unique molecular identifiers was applied to individual cDNA molecules. TCRdb passed the 5' RACE reads through MiXCR, listing each CDR3 protein once. This table holds more than 95,000 distinct CDR3 sequences, 14% to 15% found once. Concerning this clonotype: The antigen is not known.

Study-wide findings and caveats: Comparison of clonotypes with VDJdb favored anti-spike CD8 responses while missing private and CD4 specificities.

The TCR sequence derives from an adult who was a healthcare worker with PCR-confirmed SARS-CoV-2 infection or an uninfected control (not recorded which). The sample consisted of whole blood.

CDR3 nucleotide sequence: TGCAGTGCTACCGATAGCGGGGCCGCCACAGATACGCAGTATTTT. Its protein is CSATDSGAATDTQYF. V is TRBV20-1 and J is TRBJ2-3; 8 nucleotides agree with TRBD2. V lost 4 bases and J lost 2; bases outside the gene matches: 8. This CDR3 comprises 15 residues. The germline V gene encodes CDR1 DFQATT and CDR2 SNEGSKA (reference sequence).